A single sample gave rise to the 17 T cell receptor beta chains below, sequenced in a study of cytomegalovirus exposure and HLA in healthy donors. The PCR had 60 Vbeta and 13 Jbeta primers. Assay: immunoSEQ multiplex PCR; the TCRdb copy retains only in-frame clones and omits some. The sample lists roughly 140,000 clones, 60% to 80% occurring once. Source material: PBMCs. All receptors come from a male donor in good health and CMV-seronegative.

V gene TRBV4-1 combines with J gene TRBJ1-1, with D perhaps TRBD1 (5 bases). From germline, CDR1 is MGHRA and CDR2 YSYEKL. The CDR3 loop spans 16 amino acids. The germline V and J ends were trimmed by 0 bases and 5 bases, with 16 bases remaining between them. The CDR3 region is CASSQDPQGGGTEAFF. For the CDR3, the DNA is TGCGCCAGCAGCCAAGATCCCCAGGGAGGAGGGACTGAAGCTTTCTTT.

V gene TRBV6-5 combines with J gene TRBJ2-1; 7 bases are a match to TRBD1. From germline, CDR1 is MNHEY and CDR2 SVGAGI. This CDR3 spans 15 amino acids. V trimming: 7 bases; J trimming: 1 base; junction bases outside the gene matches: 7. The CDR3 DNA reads TGTGCCAGCAAGAAGGGGGCTAATTCCTACAATGAGCAGTTCTTC. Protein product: CASKKGANSYNEQFF.

The CDR3 DNA reads as TGTGCCAGTAGTCCCCGGACTGGCTCTGGGGCCAACGTCCTGACTTTC. Residues: CASSPRTGSGANVLTF. The J gene is TRBJ2-6, the V gene TRBV19, with D tentatively TRBD2 (5 bases). This CDR3 comprises 16 residues. From germline, CDR1 is LNHDA and CDR2 SQIVND (reference sequence). Trimming cost V 5 bases and J 0 bases, with 11 bases left between them.

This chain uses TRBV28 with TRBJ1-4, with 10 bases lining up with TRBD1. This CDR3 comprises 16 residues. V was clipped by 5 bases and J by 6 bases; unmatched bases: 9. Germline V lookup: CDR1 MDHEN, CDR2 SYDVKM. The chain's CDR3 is CASSKRDRGWDEKLFF. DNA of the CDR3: TGTGCCAGCAGTAAGCGGGACAGGGGATGGGATGAAAAACTGTTTTTT.

Here the CDR3 DNA reads TGTGCCAGCTCCCTCGTAGATACGCAGTATTTT. This encodes CASSLVDTQYF. The J gene is TRBJ2-3, the V gene TRBV9; unclear D gene. The CDR3 loop spans 11 amino acids. Trimming pared 7 bases from V and 5 bases from J, leaving 8 bases between. The germline V gene encodes CDR1 SGDLS and CDR2 YYNGEE.

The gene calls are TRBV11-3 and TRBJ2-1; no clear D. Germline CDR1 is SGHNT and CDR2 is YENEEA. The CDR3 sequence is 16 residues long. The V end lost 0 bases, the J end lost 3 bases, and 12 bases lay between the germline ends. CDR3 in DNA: TGTGCCAGCAGCTTAGATCTGGGCACCGTCTACAATGAGCAGTTCTTC. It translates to CASSLDLGTVYNEQFF.

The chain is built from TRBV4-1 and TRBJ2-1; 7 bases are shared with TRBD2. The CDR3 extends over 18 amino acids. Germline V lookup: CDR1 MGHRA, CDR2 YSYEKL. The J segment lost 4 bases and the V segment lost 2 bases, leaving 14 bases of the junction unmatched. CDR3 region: CASSQSSERDSGYNEQFF. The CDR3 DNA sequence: TGCGCCAGCAGCCAATCCTCCGAGCGGGACTCAGGGTACAATGAGCAGTTCTTC.

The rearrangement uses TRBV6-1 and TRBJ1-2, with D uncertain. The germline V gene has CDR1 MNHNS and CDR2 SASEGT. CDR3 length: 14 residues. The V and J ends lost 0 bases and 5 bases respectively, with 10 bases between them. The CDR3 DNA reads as TGTGCCAGCAGTGAAGCGCACAGTAGGTATGGCTACACCTTC. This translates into CASSEAHSRYGYTF.

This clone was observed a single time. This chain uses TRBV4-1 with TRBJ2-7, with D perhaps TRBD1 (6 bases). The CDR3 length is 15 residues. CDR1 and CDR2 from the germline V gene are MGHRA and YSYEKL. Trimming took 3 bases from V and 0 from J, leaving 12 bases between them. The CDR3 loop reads CASSHTGTYSYEQYF. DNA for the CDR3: TGCGCCAGCAGCCATACCGGGACATACTCCTACGAGCAGTACTTC.

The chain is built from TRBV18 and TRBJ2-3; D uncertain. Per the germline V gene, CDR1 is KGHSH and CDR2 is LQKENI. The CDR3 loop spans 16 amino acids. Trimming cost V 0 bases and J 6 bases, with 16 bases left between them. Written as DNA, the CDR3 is TGTGCCAGCTCACCACCGGAGCGTAGGAAATCGGATACGCAGTATTTT. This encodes CASSPPERRKSDTQYF. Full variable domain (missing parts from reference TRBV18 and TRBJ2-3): NAGVMQNPRHLVRRRGQEARLRCSPMKGHSHVYWYRQLPEEGLKFMVYLQKENIIDESGMPKERFSAEFPKEGPSILRIQQVVRGDSAAYFCASSPPERRKSDTQYFGPGTRLTVL.

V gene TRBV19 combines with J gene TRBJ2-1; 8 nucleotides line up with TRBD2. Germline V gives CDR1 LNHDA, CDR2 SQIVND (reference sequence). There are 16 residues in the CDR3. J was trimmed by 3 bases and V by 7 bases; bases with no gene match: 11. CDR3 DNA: TGTGCCAGTACTTACCGCGGGGGGAAGATCTACAATGAGCAGTTCTTC. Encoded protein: CASTYRGGKIYNEQFF. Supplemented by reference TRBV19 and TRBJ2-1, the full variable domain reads DGGITQSPKYLFRKEGQNVTLSCEQNLNHDAMYWYRQDPGQGLRLIYYSQIVNDFQKGDIAEGYSVSREKKESFPLTVTSAQKNPTAFYLCASTYRGGKIYNEQFFGPGTRLTVL.

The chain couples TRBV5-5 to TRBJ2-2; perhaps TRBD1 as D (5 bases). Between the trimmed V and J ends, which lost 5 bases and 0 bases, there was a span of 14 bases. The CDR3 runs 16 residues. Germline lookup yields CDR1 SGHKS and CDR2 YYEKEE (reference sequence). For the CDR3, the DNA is TGTGCCAGCAGTATTGGACAAGCCCCGAACACCGGGGAGCTGTTTTTT. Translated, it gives CASSIGQAPNTGELFF.

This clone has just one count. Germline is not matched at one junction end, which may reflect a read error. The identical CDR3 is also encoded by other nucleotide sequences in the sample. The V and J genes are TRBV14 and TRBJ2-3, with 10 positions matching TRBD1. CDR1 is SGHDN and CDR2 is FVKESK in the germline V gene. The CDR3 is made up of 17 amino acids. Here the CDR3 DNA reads TGCGCCAGCAGGTCTAGACAGGGGGCGCCCCTCACAGATACGCAGTATTTT. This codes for CASRSRQGAPLTDTQYF.

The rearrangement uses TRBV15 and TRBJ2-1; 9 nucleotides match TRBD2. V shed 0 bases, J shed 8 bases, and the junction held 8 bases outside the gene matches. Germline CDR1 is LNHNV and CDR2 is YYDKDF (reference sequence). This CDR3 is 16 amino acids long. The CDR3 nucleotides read TGTGCCACCAGCAGAGAGGCCGGTAGCGGGAGCTATGAGCAGTTCTTC. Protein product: CATSREAGSGSYEQFF.

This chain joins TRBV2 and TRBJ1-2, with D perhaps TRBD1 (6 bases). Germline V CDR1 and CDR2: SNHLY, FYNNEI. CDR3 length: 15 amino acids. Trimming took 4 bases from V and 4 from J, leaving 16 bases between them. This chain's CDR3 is CASSAGGAVSYGYTF. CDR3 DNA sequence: TGTGCCAGCAGTGCGGGGGGGGCGGTGAGCTATGGCTACACCTTC.

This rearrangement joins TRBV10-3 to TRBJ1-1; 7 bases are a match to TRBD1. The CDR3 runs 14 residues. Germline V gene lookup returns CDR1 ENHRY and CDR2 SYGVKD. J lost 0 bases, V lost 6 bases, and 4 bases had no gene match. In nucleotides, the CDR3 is TGTGCCATCAGCGGGGACAGCATGAACACTGAAGCTTTCTTT. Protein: CAISGDSMNTEAFF.

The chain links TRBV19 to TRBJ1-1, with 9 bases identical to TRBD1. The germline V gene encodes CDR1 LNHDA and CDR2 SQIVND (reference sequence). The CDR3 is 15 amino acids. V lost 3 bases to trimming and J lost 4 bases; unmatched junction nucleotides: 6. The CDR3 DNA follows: TGTGCCAGTAGTATTCTGGGACAGGGTGTCACTGAAGCTTTCTTT. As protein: CASSILGQGVTEAFF.